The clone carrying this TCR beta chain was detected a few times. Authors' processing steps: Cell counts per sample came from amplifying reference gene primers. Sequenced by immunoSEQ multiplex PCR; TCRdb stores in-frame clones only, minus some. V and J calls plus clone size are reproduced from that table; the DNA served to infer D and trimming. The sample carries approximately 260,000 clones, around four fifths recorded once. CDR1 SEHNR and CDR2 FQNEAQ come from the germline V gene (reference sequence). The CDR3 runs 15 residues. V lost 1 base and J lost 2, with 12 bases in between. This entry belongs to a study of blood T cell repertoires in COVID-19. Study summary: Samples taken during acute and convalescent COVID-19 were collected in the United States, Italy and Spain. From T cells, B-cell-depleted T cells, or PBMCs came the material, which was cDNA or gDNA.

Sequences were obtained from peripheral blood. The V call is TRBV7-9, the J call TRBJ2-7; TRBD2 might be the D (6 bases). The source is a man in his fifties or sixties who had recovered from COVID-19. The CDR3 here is CASSLDSGAPYEQYF. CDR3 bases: TGTGCCAGCAGCTTAGACTCGGGAGCCCCCTACGAGCAGTACTTC.